This T cell receptor beta chain originates from a study of long-term antiretroviral therapy in people with HIV. Notes on the study in general: Transplant-donor-level diversity was not reached after ART, though diversity increased. Narrower CDR3 length ranges marked HIV repertoires relative to controls.

immunoSEQ v3.0 was run at survey level. Data came from immunoSEQ multiplex PCR; TCRdb stores just in-frame clones and leaves some out. The sample has 25,000 to 30,000 clones, roughly 96% seen once. The trim removed 5 bases at V and 5 bases at J, leaving 4 bases unmatched. Per the germline V gene, CDR1 is MDHEN and CDR2 is SYDVKM. CDR3 size: 13 residues. With respect to this clone: The antigen remains undetermined.

The sample in question was unsorted PBMCs, obtained 5.3 years after starting antiretroviral therapy. The clonotype originates from a man aged 30-40 years with HIV. V usage is TRBV28 and J usage is TRBJ1-1; TRBD1 agrees at 8 bases. This CDR3 is CASSPGGRTEAFF. CDR3 in DNA: TGTGCCAGCAGTCCAGGGGGCCGAACTGAAGCTTTCTTT. The entire variable domain, with the rest obtained from reference TRBV28 and TRBJ1-1, is as follows: DVKVTQSSRYLVKRTGEKVFLECVQDMDHENMFWYRQDPGLGLRLIYFSYDVKMKEKGDIPEGYSVSREKKERFSLILESASTNQTSMYLCASSPGGRTEAFFGQGTRLTVV.